The 8 T cell receptor beta chains presented below share a single source sample, sequenced in a study of radiation and T cells in renal cell carcinoma. Using immunoSEQ multiplex PCR, the repertoire was profiled, and TCRdb retains in-frame clones only, with some absent. Found here are roughly 23,000 clones, 47% of them singletons; the top ten hold approximately 16%. Treatment specified: 15 Gy SBRT to primary tumor, nephrectomy 4 weeks later. The source material was tumor tissue, sampled from a patient whose treatment included radiotherapy and nephrectomy. The receptors here all came from a woman between 50 and 59 years old with renal cell carcinoma.

This chain joins TRBV7-3 and TRBJ2-5, with 8 bases matching TRBD2. Germline CDR1 is SGHTA and CDR2 is FQGTGA. V lost 4 bases to trimming and J lost 5 bases; unmatched junction nucleotides: 9. The CDR3 runs 15 residues. CDR3 DNA sequence: TGTGCCAGCAGCTATACTAACGGGGGGGCGGAGACCCAGTACTTC. This codes for CASSYTNGGAETQYF.

This clone has a handful of counts. The chain links TRBV6-5 to TRBJ1-2; TRBD1 is a possible D gene (5 bases). Germline V lookup: CDR1 MNHEY, CDR2 SVGAGI. Trimming left V 10 bases short and J 6 bases short, with 18 bases between. The CDR3 covers 13 residues. CDR3 nucleotides: TGTGCCATCCGGGAAAACGCGGGGGATGGCTACACCTTC. This codes for CAIRENAGDGYTF.

V gene TRBV6-1 combines with J gene TRBJ1-2; no reliable D call. Between the trimmed V and J ends, which lost 1 base and 4 bases, there was a span of 10 bases. Germline assignment: CDR1 MNHNS and CDR2 SASEGT. This CDR3 contains 14 residues. The CDR3 DNA reads as TGTGCCAGCAGTGAAGGGGTGTCAGTCTATGGCTACACCTTC. It yields the protein CASSEGVSVYGYTF.

By share, this clone ranks as medium-sized (0.01 to 0.1%). This rearrangement joins TRBV28 to TRBJ2-3; 7 bases line up with TRBD2. V shed 3 bases and J 1 base; nucleotides not matched to a gene: 1. CDR3 size: 14 residues. Germline V gene sequence: CDR1 MDHEN, CDR2 SYDVKM. The CDR3 nucleotides are TGTGCCAGCAGTTTTCTAGCGGGCACAGATACGCAGTATTTT. It yields the protein CASSFLAGTDTQYF.

The gene calls are TRBV4-2 and TRBJ1-6; D possibly corresponds to TRBD1 (5 bases). With 0 bases removed from V and 7 bases from J, the gap between germline ends came to 10 bases. Germline CDR1 is LGHNA and CDR2 is YNFKEQ. The CDR3 spans 15 residues. CDR3 sequence: CASSQEGGINSPLHF. The CDR3, as DNA: TGTGCCAGCAGCCAAGAGGGGGGGATAAATTCACCCCTCCACTTT.

The genes are TRBV7-2 and TRBJ2-2; either TRBD1 or TRBD2 may fit D (6 bases each). The CDR3 length is 13 residues. Germline-derived CDR1 and CDR2 are SGHTA and FQGNSA. V was clipped by 2 bases and J by 7 bases, with 8 bases between them. The CDR3 reads CASSLRGDGELFF. The DNA of the CDR3 is TGTGCCAGCAGCTTAAGGGGGGACGGGGAGCTGTTTTTT.

The chain uses TRBV6-5 and TRBJ2-7; D may be TRBD1 (6 bases). Germline loops: CDR1 MNHEY, CDR2 SVGAGI. The CDR3 contains 15 residues. V was cut by 0 bases and J by 7 bases, with 16 bases left in between. The CDR3 DNA reads TGTGCCAGCAGTTACTCCAGGGGCAGGGCGGGTGAGCAGTACTTC. It is translated as CASSYSRGRAGEQYF.

In nucleotides, the CDR3 is TGTGCCTGGACCCGCCCGCCGGGGAACTATGGCTACACCTTC. Residues: CAWTRPPGNYGYTF. The chain combines TRBV30 with TRBJ1-2; D gene unclear. The germline CDR1 and CDR2 sequences are GTSNPN and SVGIG (reference sequence). The CDR3 runs to 14 residues. With 4 bases removed from V and 2 bases from J, the gap between germline ends came to 14 bases.